This paragraph reports one T cell receptor (beta chain). The antigen is not known. CDR3 length: 11 amino acids. V lost 7 bases, J lost 2 bases, and 6 bases lay in between. Looked up from germline, CDR1 is MNHEY and CDR2 is SVGAGI. This sample stems from a study of cytomegalovirus exposure and HLA in healthy donors. Whole-study findings and limits: The study recorded 164 TCR beta chains that were cytomegalovirus-associated.

PCR employed 60 Vbeta and 13 Jbeta primers. Using immunoSEQ multiplex PCR, the repertoire was profiled, and TCRdb retains in-frame clones only, with some absent. Found here are more than 95,000 clones, around four fifths of them singletons; the top ten hold 1.5% to 2%. This TCR derives from a woman aged 40 to 55 in good health and CMV-seronegative. The gene calls are TRBV6-5 and TRBJ2-7; no clear D gene. Sequenced: PBMCs. CDR3: CASIPTYEQYF. CDR3 DNA sequence: TGTGCCAGCATTCCCACCTACGAGCAGTACTTC.